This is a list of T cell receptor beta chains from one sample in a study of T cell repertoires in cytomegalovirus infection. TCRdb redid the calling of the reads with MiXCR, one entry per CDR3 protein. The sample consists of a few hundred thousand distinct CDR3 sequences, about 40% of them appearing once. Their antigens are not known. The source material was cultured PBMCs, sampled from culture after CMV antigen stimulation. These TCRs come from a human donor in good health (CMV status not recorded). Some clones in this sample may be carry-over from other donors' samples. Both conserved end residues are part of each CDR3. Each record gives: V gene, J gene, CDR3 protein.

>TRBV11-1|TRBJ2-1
CASEGPSYNEQFF
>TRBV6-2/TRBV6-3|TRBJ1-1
CASSYPDLNTEAFF
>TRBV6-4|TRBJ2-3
CASSGGTWTCLDTQYF
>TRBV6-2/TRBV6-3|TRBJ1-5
CASSYQGQGNQPQHF
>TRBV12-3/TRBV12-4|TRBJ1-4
CASGTANEKLFF
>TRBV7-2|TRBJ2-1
CASSILAGAGNEQFF
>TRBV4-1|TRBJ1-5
CASSHEARIGNRNQPQHF
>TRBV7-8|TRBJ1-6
CASSQRGRDNSPLHF
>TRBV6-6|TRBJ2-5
CASSSEPWGTQYF
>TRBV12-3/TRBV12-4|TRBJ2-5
CASSSQGLGKETQYF
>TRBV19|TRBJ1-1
CASTLWVGDTEAFF
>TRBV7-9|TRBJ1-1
CASSLMGQDTEAFF
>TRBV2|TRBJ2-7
CASSRRDREHEQYF
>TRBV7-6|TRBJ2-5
CASSNRQTRGTQYF
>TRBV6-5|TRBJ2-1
CASSYSGANEQFF
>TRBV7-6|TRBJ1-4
CASSLWDNEKLFF
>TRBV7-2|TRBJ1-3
CASTLAGNTIYF
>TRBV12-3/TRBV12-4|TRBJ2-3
CASIEAGAVVDTQYF
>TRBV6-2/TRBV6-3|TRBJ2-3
CASTSADLAGSTDTQYF
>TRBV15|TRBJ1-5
CATSRTERLGNQPQHF
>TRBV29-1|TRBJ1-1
CSVGRPGAEYNTEAFF
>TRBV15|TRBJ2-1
CATSKGGTAYNEQFF
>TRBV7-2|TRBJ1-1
CASKVTQGGAEAFF
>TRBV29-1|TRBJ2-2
CSVELAGANTGELFF
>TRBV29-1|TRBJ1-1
CSVEEQARGNTEAFF
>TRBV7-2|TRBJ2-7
CASSLYGGRLYF
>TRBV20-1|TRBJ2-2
CSASRDRSQGGSGELFF
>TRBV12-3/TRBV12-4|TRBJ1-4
CASTYSENGVKLFF
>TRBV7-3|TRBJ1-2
CATWAGPGYTF
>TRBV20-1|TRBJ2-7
CSARAPSGGYEQYF
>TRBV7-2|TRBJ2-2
CASSLQGQPHTGELFF
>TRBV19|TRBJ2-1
CASSIKGLAGGAEQFF
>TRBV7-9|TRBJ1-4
CASGRRGNEKLFF
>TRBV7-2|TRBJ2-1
CASSLAQTGVEDEQFF
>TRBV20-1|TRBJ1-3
CSARDTTGNTIYF
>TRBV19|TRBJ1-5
CASSTTRRQPQHF
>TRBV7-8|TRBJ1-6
CASSSNGQKINSPLHF
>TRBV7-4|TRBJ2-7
CASSIPGPTYEQYF
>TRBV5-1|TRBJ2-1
CASSLIPSSPDEQFF
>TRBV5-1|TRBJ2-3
CASNPSSGGPDTQYF
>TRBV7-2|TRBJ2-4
CASSRTAQRGDIQYF
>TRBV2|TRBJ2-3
CASRDFSTDTQYF
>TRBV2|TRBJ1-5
CASSDSRGNQPQHF
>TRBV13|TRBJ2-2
CASSRSGGELFF
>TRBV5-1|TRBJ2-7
CASSLEFGSAYEQYF
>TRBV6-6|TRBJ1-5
CASSYSWQNQPQHF
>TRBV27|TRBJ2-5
CASSQWDNQETQYF
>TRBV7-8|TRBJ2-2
CASSSWTSGPTGELFF
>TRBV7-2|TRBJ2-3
CASSRGSGPVTDTQYF
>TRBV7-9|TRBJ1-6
CASSPPVGTSSYNSPLHF
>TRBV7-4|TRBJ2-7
CASSLLGGPPYEQYF